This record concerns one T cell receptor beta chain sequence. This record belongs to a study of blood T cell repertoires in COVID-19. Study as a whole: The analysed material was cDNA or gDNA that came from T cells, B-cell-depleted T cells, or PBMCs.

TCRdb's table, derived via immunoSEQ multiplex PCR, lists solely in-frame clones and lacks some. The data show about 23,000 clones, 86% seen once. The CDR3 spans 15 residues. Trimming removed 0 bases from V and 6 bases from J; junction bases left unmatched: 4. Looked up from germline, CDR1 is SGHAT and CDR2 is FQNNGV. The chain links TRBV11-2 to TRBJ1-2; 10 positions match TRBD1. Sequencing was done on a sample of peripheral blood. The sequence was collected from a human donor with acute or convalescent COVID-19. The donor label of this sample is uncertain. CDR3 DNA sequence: TGTGCCAGCAGCTTAGAGCCCGGGACAGGGGATGGCTACACCTTC. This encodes CASSLEPGTGDGYTF. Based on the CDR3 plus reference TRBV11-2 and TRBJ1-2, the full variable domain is EAGVAQSPRYKIIEKRQSVAFWCNPISGHATLYWYQQILGQGPKLLIQFQNNGVVDDSQLPKDRFSAERLKGVDSTLKIQPAKLEDSAVYLCASSLEPGTGDGYTFGSGTRLTVV.